Sequencing of this T cell receptor beta chain was carried out in a study of CD8 T cells in ankylosing spondylitis. Whole-study results and caveats: Peripheral blood held disease-linked clones only at relatively low frequency, and these were CD8+. Significant enrichment of disease-linked clones was reportedly seen in matched ankylosing spondylitis synovial fluid. About 8 highly homologous variants made up a TCR beta motif that seemed to typify ankylosing spondylitis blood.

Trimming cost V 3 bases and J 1 base, with 10 bases left between them. This CDR3 comprises 14 residues. Germline V CDR1 and CDR2: DFQATT, SNEGSKA (reference sequence). This clonotype was observed at least ten times. Its target is unknown. Researchers built TCR beta libraries using quantitative 5'-RACE with molecular barcodes. TCRdb processed the 5' RACE reads anew with MiXCR; each CDR3 protein has one entry. Of approximately 250,000 distinct CDR3 sequences in the sample, about 11% were seen once. The chain carries TRBV20-1 and TRBJ2-1; no definite D call. The TCR comes from a male donor with ankylosing spondylitis or in good health (not recorded which). The sequencing input was blood, either unsorted or a sorted T cell fraction (not recorded which). CDR3 DNA: TGCAGTGCTAGGTCGGACGGATCCTACAATGAGCAGTTCTTC. Its protein product is CSARSDGSYNEQFF.